These 18 T cell receptor beta chains were all obtained from the same sample, sequenced in a study of CD4 T cell repertoires in COVID-19. Clones were read by immunoSEQ multiplex PCR, and TCRdb kept only the in-frame ones, dropping some. The sample has tens of thousands of clones; about 80% are singletons. The starting material was CD4+ T cells from peripheral blood, obtained after recovery from COVID-19. The source is a human donor who had COVID-19.

The chain employs TRBV5-1 and TRBJ1-3, with D perhaps TRBD1 (5 bases). Trimming shortened V by 4 bases and J by 4 bases, and 12 bases separated the two germline ends. Looked up from germline, CDR1 is SGHRS and CDR2 is YFSETQ. The CDR3 runs 14 residues. The CDR3 nucleotides read TGCGCCAGCAGCGGGGCGGGCACGGGAAACACCATATATTTT. It specifies CASSGAGTGNTIYF.

The gene calls are TRBV3-1 (or the pseudogene TRBV3-2) and TRBJ1-2; D might be TRBD1 (6 bases). The CDR3 has 15 amino acids. V was cut by 1 base and J by 5 bases, with 14 bases left in between. Germline values: CDR1 LGHDT, CDR2 YNNKEL (reference sequence). The CDR3 sequence: CASSQGGGTPYGYTF. The CDR3 nucleotides read TGTGCCAGCAGCCAAGGGGGGGGCACGCCATATGGCTACACCTTC.

The genes are TRBV29-1 and TRBJ2-5; 9 bases match TRBD2. The germline CDR1 and CDR2 sequences are SQVTM and ANQGSEA. V shed 4 bases and J 4 bases; nucleotides not matched to a gene: 7. CDR3 length: 14 residues. In DNA, the CDR3 is TGCAGCGTTGCCATTAGCGGGAGATCAGAGACCCAGTACTTC. It translates to CSVAISGRSETQYF.

Only a few counts were recorded for this clone. The V call is TRBV6-6, the J call TRBJ1-4; possibly TRBD1 for D (5 bases). The CDR3 consists of 14 residues. Trimming took 8 bases from V and 3 from J, leaving 13 bases between them. CDR1 and CDR2 from the germline V gene are MNHNY and SVGAGI (reference sequence). The CDR3 DNA reads TGTGCCAGCCGAGTGACAGCCTCTAATGAAAAACTGTTTTTT. This encodes CASRVTASNEKLFF.

The rearrangement uses TRBV25-1 and TRBJ2-3; a weak D match, TRBD1 (5 bases). The CDR3 totals 16 residues. Per the germline V gene, CDR1 is MGHDK and CDR2 is SYGVNS. V was cut by 1 base and J by 5 bases, with 16 bases left in between. The chain's CDR3 is CASSESGLIMGDTQYF. The CDR3 nucleotides read TGTGCCAGCAGTGAATCAGGGTTGATAATGGGAGATACGCAGTATTTT.

V gene TRBV4-2 combines with J gene TRBJ1-1; 7 bases align to TRBD1. The CDR3 runs to 15 residues. V dropped 3 bases and J dropped 5; count of bases not matched to a gene: 9. Germline V gene data show CDR1 as LGHNA and CDR2 as YNFKEQ. The chain's CDR3 is CASSQGDRVGTEAFF. CDR3 DNA sequence: TGTGCCAGCAGCCAGGGTGACAGGGTGGGGACTGAAGCTTTCTTT.

The J gene is TRBJ1-2, the V gene TRBV28; D gene unclear. Germline CDR1 reads MDHEN; CDR2 reads SYDVKM. CDR3 size: 15 residues. V lost 4 bases and J 4 bases, leaving 16 bases between the germline ends. The CDR3 region has the DNA TGTGCCAGCAGTTCCCCATACGCGGACCGCTATGGCTACACCTTC. It yields the protein CASSSPYADRYGYTF.

The CDR3 loop reads CASSLRQGIPAFF. CDR3 nucleotide sequence: TGTGCCAGCAGCCTTCGACAGGGAATCCCAGCTTTCTTT. The V and J genes are TRBV3-1 (or the pseudogene TRBV3-2) and TRBJ1-1; the match to TRBD1 covers 7 bases. The J segment lost 10 bases and the V segment lost 4 bases, leaving 9 bases of the junction unmatched. The V gene's germline CDR1 is LGHDT and CDR2 YNNKEL (reference sequence). The CDR3 is made up of 13 amino acids.

The chain couples TRBV30 to TRBJ2-7; 9 bases agree with TRBD2. CDR3 length: 13 residues. The ends lost 4 bases at V and 6 bases at J; junction bases unmatched: 7. The V gene's germline CDR1 is GTSNPN and CDR2 SVGIG (reference sequence). The CDR3 spells CAWKLRGGAEQYF. The CDR3 nucleotides read TGTGCCTGGAAGTTGCGGGGGGGGGCCGAGCAGTACTTC.

The V gene is TRBV27, the J gene TRBJ2-1; 11 bases map to TRBD2. Germline values: CDR1 MNHEY, CDR2 SMNVEV (reference sequence). The ends lost 6 bases at V and 0 bases at J; junction bases unmatched: 1. The CDR3 has 15 residues. As DNA, the CDR3 is TGTGCCAGCAGGCTAGCGGGAGGCTCCTACAATGAGCAGTTCTTC. It encodes CASRLAGGSYNEQFF.

The chain joins TRBV6-5 to TRBJ2-7, with 7 bases matching TRBD1. Trimming took 10 bases from V and 3 from J; bases not matched to a gene: 9. CDR3 length equals 13 residues. CDR1 and CDR2 from the germline V gene are MNHEY and SVGAGI. DNA of the CDR3: TGTGCCACCGGCCGGGACAGCGTCTACGAGCAGTACTTC. Residues: CATGRDSVYEQYF.

This chain links TRBV19 with TRBJ1-2; tentatively, D is TRBD1 (6 bases). Germline CDR1 is LNHDA and CDR2 is SQIVND (reference sequence). The CDR3 loop spans 13 amino acids. V was clipped by 1 base and J by 7 bases, with 10 bases between them. CDR3 nucleotides: TGTGCCAGTAGTATAGCACAGGGTGGTGGCTACACCTTC. It codes for CASSIAQGGGYTF.

The gene calls are TRBV2 and TRBJ2-3; D is possibly TRBD1 or TRBD2 (5 bases each). The CDR3 consists of 13 residues. Trimming left V 6 bases short and J 1 base short, with 8 bases between. Germline assignment: CDR1 SNHLY and CDR2 FYNNEI. Here the CDR3 reads CASRLGGTDTQYF. The CDR3 bases are TGTGCCAGCAGACTGGGGGGCACAGATACGCAGTATTTT.

The chain carries TRBV5-8 and TRBJ2-7; 7 nucleotides match TRBD1. This CDR3 has 14 residues. Germline V lookup: CDR1 SGHTS, CDR2 YDEGEE. J gave up 1 base and V 1 base, and 2 bases lay outside the gene matches. DNA of the CDR3: TGTGCCAGCAGCTTGTCGGGACAGTCCTACGAGCAGTACTTC. Protein product: CASSLSGQSYEQYF.

V gene TRBV21-1 combines with J gene TRBJ1-1. TRBV21-1 is a recognized pseudogene. The CDR3 totals 14 residues. Here the CDR3 DNA reads TGTGCCAGCAGGGATGGGGAGGGGAACACTGAAGCTTTCTTT. This encodes CASRDGEGNTEAFF.

Regarding this clone: This same CDR3 is encoded by further DNA sequences in the sample. Written as DNA, the CDR3 is TGTGCCAGCCGAACGGGGGTTAGCAATCAGCCCCAGCATTTT. Its translation is CASRTGVSNQPQHF. This chain connects TRBV2 to TRBJ1-5; TRBD1 might be the D (5 bases). The CDR3 runs to 14 residues. CDR1 is SNHLY and CDR2 is FYNNEI in the germline V gene. The V gene lost 8 bases and the J gene lost 0 bases, with 11 bases spanning the gap.

V usage is TRBV10-3 and J usage is TRBJ2-7; D gene uncertain. Germline CDR1 ENHRY, CDR2 SYGVKD. Trimming took off 7 bases at V and 0 bases at J, with 7 bases between the two ends. CDR3 length: 12 residues. CDR3 loop: CAIKGNSYEQYF. The CDR3 coding sequence is TGTGCCATCAAAGGGAACTCCTACGAGCAGTACTTC.

V usage is TRBV2 and J usage is TRBJ2-5; D remains unclear. The CDR3 has 15 residues. V lost 6 bases to trimming and J lost 5 bases, with 19 bases between them. The germline CDR1 and CDR2 sequences are SNHLY and FYNNEI. The CDR3 is CASSLNPGQSETQYF. In nucleotides, the CDR3 is TGTGCCAGCAGCCTAAATCCCGGGCAATCGGAGACCCAGTACTTC.